This T cell receptor (beta chain) is from a study of tumor and adjacent non-tumor tissue in lung cancer. The germline gives CDR1 LGHNA, CDR2 YNFKEQ. The CDR3 is made up of 16 amino acids. Three rounds of nested PCR, following a modified ARM-PCR protocol, produced the TCRbeta library. TCRdb analysed the multiplex PCR reads with MiXCR anew, one entry per CDR3 protein. The sample contains approximately 66,000 distinct CDR3 sequences, 61% of which appear only once. The table lists this clonotype with a few counts. Its antigen is not identified. A read error may produce the germline difference seen at one junction end. This sample's RNA came from whole unsorted tissue. The normal lung tissue was taken more than 3 cm from the tumor edge. Study-wide results and limits: TCR diversity was significantly greater in tumor than normal lung tissue.

The chain couples TRBV4-2 to TRBJ2-5; 8 nucleotides line up with TRBD1. The sample was distant non-tumor lung tissue. The clonotype originates from a man aged 65 to 79 with non-small cell lung cancer. The CDR3 bases are TGTGTCAGCAGCCAAGGGGGGACAGGTGGGCAAGAGACCCAGTACTTT. Residues: CVSSQGGTGGQETQYF.